Listed below are T cell receptor beta chains from one sample, sequenced in a study of blood T cell repertoires in COVID-19. TCRdb keeps only in-frame clones here, not all; method: immunoSEQ multiplex PCR. The table lists about 50,000 clones, approximately 91% of them singletons. Sequenced sample: peripheral blood. Receptors were obtained from a human donor in a cohort sampled during active COVID-19. Each CDR3 is given with its conserved first and last residue. D genes are given only for firm matches. The size entry is marked missing in some rows and otherwise reads once, few, many or a size class.

TRBJ1-1 TRBV18 . . TGTGCCAGCTCACCACCCGGCAGGGGTATGAACACTGAAGCTTTCTTT CASSPPGRGMNTEAFF
TRBJ2-5 TRBV3-1/TRBV3-2 . TRBD2 TGTGCCAGCAGCCAGACTACTGGCGGGAGGGCCGGAGAGACCCAGTACTTC CASSQTTGGRAGETQYF
TRBJ2-1 TRBV20-1 . . TGCAGTGCTAGTCTAGGAAATGAGCAGTTCTTC CSASLGNEQFF
TRBJ2-7 TRBV28 . . TGTGCCAGCAGTCCCCCCCGGGGGAAGCTGTACTTC CASSPPRGKLYF
TRBJ2-2 TRBV19 . . TGTGCCAGTATGGCTCAGGGGCACAGGACCGGGGAGCTGTTTTTT CASMAQGHRTGELFF
TRBJ2-7 TRBV10-1 . . TGCGCCAGCAGTGTTGGGGGGACCTACGAGCAGTACTTC CASSVGGTYEQYF
TRBJ1-5 TRBV28 . TRBD1 TGTGCCAGCAGTCGACAGGGGGCCGACAATCAGCCCCAGCATTTT CASSRQGADNQPQHF
TRBJ2-2 TRBV28 once . TGTGCCAGCTCAACCCAAGGGGGTAACACCGGGGAGCTGTTTTTT CASSTQGGNTGELFF
TRBJ2-4 TRBV24-1 once . TGTGCCACCAGTGATCCGCAAGAGGGGGGGAAAAACATTCAGTACTTC CATSDPQEGGKNIQYF
TRBJ2-2 TRBV11-2 . TRBD2 TGTGCCAGCAGCTCACCCTTAGGACTAGCGGGGAAAATAACCGGGGAGCTGTTTTTT CASSSPLGLAGKITGELFF
TRBJ1-5 TRBV18 . . TGTGCCAGCTCACCAACACAGGGTACCAGCAATCAGCCCCAGCATTTT CASSPTQGTSNQPQHF
TRBJ1-2 TRBV9 . . TGTGCCAGCAGCGTAGAAAGACACCTATCCTATGGCTACACCTTC CASSVERHLSYGYTF
TRBJ1-1 TRBV7-9 few . TGTGCCAGCGAATCTATGAACACTGAAGCTTTCTTT CASESMNTEAFF
TRBJ2-5 TRBV24-1 . TRBD1 TGTGCCACCAGTGAGGACAGGGACCAAGAGACCCAGTACTTC CATSEDRDQETQYF
TRBJ1-1 TRBV19 medium-sized TRBD1 TGTGCCAGTAGTATCGGAGGGACAGGGGCCACTGAAGCTTTCTTT CASSIGGTGATEAFF
TRBJ2-1 TRBV27 . TRBD2 TGTGCCAGCAGGGCCGGGACTAGCGGGACCAGCTCCTACAATGAGCAGTTCTTC CASRAGTSGTSSYNEQFF
TRBJ1-5 TRBV6-5 . . TGTGCCAGCAGTCCCCGGACGGGGTCCCAGCATTTT CASSPRTGSQHF
TRBJ1-1 TRBV7-2 . . TGTGCCAGCAGCCCTCCGGTGGGAGGGAACACTGAAGCTTTCTTT CASSPPVGGNTEAFF
TRBJ1-5 TRBV6-6 . TRBD1 TGTGCCAGCAGGACAGGGGGAATGCAACAGCCCCAGCATTTT CASRTGGMQQPQHF
TRBJ2-1 TRBV11-3 . . TGTGCCAGCAGCCCGGGGGACAGAGTCGGGAATGAGCAGTTCTTC CASSPGDRVGNEQFF
TRBJ2-7 TRBV24-1 . TRBD1 TGTGCCACCAGTGATTCGGGACAGCCCAAGGACGAGCAGTACTTC CATSDSGQPKDEQYF
TRBJ2-1 TRBV7-8 . TRBD2 TGTGCCAGCAGCTCCCTAGCGGGAGACCACAATGAGCAGTTCTTC CASSSLAGDHNEQFF
TRBJ2-5 TRBV6-2/TRBV6-3 . TRBD1 TGTGCCAGCAGCTTAAGAGGGACAGGGGCAGAGACCCAGTACTTC CASSLRGTGAETQYF
TRBJ2-1 TRBV5-4 . TRBD2 TGTGCCAGCAGCTTGGCTAGCGGGAGGGGGGATGAGCAGTTCTTC CASSLASGRGDEQFF